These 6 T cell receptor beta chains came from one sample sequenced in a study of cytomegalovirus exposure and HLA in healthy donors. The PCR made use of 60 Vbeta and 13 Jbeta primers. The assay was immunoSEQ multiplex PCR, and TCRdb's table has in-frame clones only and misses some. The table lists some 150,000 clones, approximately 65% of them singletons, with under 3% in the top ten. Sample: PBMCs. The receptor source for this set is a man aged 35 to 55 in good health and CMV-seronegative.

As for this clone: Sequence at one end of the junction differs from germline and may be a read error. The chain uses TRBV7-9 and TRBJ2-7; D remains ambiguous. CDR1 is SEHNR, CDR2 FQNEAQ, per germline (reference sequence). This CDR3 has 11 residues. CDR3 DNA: TGTTCCAGCAGCCCTGCGTACGAGCAGTACTTC. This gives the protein CSSSPAYEQYF.

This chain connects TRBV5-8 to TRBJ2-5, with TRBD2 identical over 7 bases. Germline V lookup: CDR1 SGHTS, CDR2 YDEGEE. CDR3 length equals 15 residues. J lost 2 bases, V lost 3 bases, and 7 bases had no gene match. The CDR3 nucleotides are TGTGCCAGCAGCTCCCAGCTAGCGGTGCAAGAGACCCAGTACTTC. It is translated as CASSSQLAVQETQYF.

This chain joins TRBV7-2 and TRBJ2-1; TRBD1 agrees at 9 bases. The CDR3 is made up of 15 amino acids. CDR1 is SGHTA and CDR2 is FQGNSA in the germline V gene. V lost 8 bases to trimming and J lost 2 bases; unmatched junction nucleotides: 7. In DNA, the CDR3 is TGTGCCAGCCGACAGGACAGGGGCCCCTACAATGAGCAGTTCTTC. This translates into CASRQDRGPYNEQFF. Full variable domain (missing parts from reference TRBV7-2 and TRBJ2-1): GAGVSQSPSNKVTEKGKDVELRCDPISGHTALYWYRQSLGQGLEFLIYFQGNSAPDKSGLPSDRFSAERTGGSVSTLTIQRTQQEDSAVYLCASRQDRGPYNEQFFGPGTRLTVL.

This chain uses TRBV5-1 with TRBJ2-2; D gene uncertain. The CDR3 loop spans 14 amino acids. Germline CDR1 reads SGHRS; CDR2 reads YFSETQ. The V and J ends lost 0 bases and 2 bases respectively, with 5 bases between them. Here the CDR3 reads CASSLEANTGELFF. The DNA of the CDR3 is TGCGCCAGCAGCTTGGAAGCAAACACCGGGGAGCTGTTTTTT.

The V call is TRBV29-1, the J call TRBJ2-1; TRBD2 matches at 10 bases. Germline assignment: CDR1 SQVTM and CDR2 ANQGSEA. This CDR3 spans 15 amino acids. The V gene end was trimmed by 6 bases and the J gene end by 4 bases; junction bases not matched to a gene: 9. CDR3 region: CSVERSGGGYNEQFF. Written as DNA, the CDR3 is TGCAGCGTCGAGAGAAGCGGGGGGGGTTACAATGAGCAGTTCTTC.

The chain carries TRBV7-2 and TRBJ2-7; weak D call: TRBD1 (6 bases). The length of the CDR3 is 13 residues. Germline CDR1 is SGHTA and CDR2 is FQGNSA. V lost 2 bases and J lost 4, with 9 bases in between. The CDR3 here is CASSLYREYEQYF. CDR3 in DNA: TGTGCCAGCAGCTTATACAGGGAATACGAGCAGTACTTC.